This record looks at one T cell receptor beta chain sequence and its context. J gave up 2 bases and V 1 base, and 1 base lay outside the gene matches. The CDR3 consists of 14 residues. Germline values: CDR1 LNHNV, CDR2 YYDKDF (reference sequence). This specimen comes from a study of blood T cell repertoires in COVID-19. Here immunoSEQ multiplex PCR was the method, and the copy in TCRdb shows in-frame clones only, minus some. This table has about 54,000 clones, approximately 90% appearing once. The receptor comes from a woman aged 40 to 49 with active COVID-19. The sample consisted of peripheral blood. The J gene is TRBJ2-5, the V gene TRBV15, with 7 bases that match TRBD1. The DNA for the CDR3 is TGTGCCACCAGCAGAGCAGGGGGACAAGAGACCCAGTACTTC. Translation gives CATSRAGGQETQYF.